Listed below are T cell receptor beta chains from one sample, sequenced in a study of blood T cell repertoires in COVID-19. Profiling relied on immunoSEQ multiplex PCR, and the TCRdb table lists in-frame clones only, not all of them. The sample includes 200,000 to 300,000 clones, approximately 86% of them seen just once. Sequencing used peripheral blood. The receptors come from a man aged 55 to 70 who had recovered from COVID-19. CDR3s include the opening cysteine and the closing phenylalanine or tryptophan. A D gene is named only where the DNA matches it firmly. The size of a clone is reported for some rows only, either as once, few or many, or as a class for expanded clones.

>.|.|16|TRBJ2-4|TRBV11-3
CASSLDGGGGKNIQYF
TGTGCCAGCAGCTTAGATGGAGGAGGAGGCAAAAACATTCAGTACTTC
>TRBD1|.|18|TRBJ2-4|TRBV5-1
CASSAGTGGALAKNIQYF
TGCGCCAGCAGCGCTGGGACAGGGGGCGCTTTGGCCAAAAACATTCAGTACTTC
>.|.|12|TRBJ2-3|TRBV7-8
CASSLHTDTQYF
TGTGCCAGCAGCCTACACACAGATACGCAGTATTTT
>.|.|12|TRBJ1-2|TRBV6-5
CASTGGGNGYTF
TGTGCCAGCACGGGGGGGGGTAATGGCTACACCTTC
>.|once|12|TRBJ1-3|TRBV20-1
CSASPRLRGIYF
TGCAGTGCTAGTCCTAGGTTGCGCGGCATATATTTT
>.|few|20|TRBJ2-3|TRBV3-1/TRBV3-2
CASSQEIRASNVLNTDTQYF
TGTGCCAGCAGCCAAGAAATCAGGGCTTCTAATGTCTTAAACACAGATACGCAGTATTTT
>TRBD1|.|16|TRBJ1-1|TRBV2
CASSYKIQGRGTEAFF
TGTGCCAGCAGCTACAAAATACAGGGGCGAGGCACTGAAGCTTTCTTT
>TRBD1|.|18|TRBJ2-2|TRBV25-1
CASGGGWTGARDTGELFF
TGTGCCAGCGGTGGGGGTTGGACAGGAGCCCGGGACACCGGGGAGCTGTTTTTT
>.|few|14|TRBJ1-1|TRBV10-2
CASTRAGVNTEAFF
TGCGCCAGCACCCGAGCGGGGGTGAACACTGAAGCTTTCTTT
>.|few|16|TRBJ2-5|TRBV5-6
CASSSNIWGPQETQYF
TGTGCCAGCAGCTCGAACATATGGGGGCCGCAAGAGACCCAGTACTTC